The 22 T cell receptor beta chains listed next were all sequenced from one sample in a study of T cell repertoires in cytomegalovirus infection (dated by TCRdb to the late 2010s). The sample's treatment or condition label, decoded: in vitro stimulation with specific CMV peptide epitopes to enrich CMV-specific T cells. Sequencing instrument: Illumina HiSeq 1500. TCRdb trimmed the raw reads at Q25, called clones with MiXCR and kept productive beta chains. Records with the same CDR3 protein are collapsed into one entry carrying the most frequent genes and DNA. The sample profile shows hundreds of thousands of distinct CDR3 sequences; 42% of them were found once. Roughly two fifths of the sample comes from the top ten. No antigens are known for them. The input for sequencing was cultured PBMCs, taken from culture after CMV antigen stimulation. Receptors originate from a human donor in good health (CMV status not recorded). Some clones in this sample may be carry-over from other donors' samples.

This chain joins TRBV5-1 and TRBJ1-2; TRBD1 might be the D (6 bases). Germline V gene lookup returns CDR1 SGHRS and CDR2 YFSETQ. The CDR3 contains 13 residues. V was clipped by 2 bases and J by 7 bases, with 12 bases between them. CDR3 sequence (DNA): TGCGCCAGCAGCTTAGGACAGACTCTTGGCTACACCTTC. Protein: CASSLGQTLGYTF.

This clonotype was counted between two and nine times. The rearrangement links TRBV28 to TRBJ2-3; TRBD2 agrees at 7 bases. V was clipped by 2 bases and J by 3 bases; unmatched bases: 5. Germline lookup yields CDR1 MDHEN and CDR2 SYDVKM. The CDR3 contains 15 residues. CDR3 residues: CASSLGAGRTDTQYF. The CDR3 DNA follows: TGTGCCAGCAGTTTAGGAGCGGGGAGAACAGATACGCAGTATTTT.

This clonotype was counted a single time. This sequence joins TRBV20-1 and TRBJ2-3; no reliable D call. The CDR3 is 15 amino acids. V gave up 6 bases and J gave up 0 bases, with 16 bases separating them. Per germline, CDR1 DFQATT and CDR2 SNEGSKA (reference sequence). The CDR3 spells CSALSPAESTDTQYF. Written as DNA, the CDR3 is TGCAGTGCCCTATCCCCCGCGGAGAGCACAGATACGCAGTATTTT.

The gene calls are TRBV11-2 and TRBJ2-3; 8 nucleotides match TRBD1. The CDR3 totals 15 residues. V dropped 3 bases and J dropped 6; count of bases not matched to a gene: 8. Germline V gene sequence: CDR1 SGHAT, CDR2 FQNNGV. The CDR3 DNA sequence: TGTGCCAGCAGCTTGGGGGCCGACAGGGGTGATACGCAGTATTTT. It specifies CASSLGADRGDTQYF.

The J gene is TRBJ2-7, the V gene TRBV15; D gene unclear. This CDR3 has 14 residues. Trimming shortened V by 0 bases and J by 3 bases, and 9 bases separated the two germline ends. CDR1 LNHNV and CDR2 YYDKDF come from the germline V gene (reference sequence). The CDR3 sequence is CATSRDLQGYEQYF. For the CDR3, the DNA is TGTGCCACCAGCAGAGATCTTCAAGGCTACGAGCAGTACTTC. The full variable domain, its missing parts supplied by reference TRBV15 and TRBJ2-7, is DAMVIQNPRYQVTQFGKPVTLSCSQTLNHNVMYWYQQKSSQAPKLLFHYYDKDFNNEADTPDNFQSRRPNTSFCFLDIRSPGLGDTAMYLCATSRDLQGYEQYFGPGTRLTVT.

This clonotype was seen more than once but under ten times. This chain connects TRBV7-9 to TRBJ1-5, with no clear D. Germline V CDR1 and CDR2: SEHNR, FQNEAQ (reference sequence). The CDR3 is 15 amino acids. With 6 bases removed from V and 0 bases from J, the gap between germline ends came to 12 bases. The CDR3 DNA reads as TGTGCCAGCAGTAGAGGCAATTATAGCAATCAGCCCCAGCATTTT. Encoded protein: CASSRGNYSNQPQHF.

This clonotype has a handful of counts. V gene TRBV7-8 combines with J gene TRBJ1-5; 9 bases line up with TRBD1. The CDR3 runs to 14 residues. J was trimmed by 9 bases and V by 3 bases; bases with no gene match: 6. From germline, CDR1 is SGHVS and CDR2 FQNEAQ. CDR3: CASSFRQGEGPQHF. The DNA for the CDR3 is TGTGCCAGCAGCTTTAGACAGGGGGAAGGGCCCCAGCATTTT.

CDR3 sequence: CASSLGQGAGTEAFF. The CDR3 DNA follows: TGCGCCAGCAGCTTGGGGCAGGGGGCAGGAACTGAAGCTTTCTTT. This sequence joins TRBV5-1 and TRBJ1-1; TRBD1 agrees at 8 bases. The CDR3 runs 15 residues. Germline V gene sequence: CDR1 SGHRS, CDR2 YFSETQ. V shed 0 bases, J shed 5 bases, and the junction held 6 bases outside the gene matches. Together with reference TRBV5-1 and TRBJ1-1, the CDR3 gives the full variable domain: KAGVTQTPRYLIKTRGQQVTLSCSPISGHRSVSWYQQTPGQGLQFLFEYFSETQRNKGNFPGRFSGRQFSNSRSEMNVSTLELGDSALYLCASSLGQGAGTEAFFGQGTRLTVV.

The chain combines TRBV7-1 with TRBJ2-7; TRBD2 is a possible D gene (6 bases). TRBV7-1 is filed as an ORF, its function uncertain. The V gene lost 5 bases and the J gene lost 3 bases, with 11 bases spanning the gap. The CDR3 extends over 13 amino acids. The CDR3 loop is CASSRGLRYEQYF. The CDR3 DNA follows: TGTGCCAGCAGCCGGGGACTCCGCTACGAGCAGTACTTC.

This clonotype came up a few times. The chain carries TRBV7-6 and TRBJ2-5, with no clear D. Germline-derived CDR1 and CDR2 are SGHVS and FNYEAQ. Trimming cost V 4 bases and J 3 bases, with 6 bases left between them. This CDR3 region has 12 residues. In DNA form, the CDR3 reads TGTGCCAGCAGCTCCCCCGAAGAGACCCAGTACTTC. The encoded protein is CASSSPEETQYF.

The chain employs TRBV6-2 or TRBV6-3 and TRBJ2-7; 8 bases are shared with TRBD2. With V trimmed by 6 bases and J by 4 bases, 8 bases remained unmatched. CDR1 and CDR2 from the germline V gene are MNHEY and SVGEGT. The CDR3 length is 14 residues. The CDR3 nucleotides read TGTGCCAGCAGCCTACTAGCGGAACTTTACGAGCAGTACTTC. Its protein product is CASSLLAELYEQYF.

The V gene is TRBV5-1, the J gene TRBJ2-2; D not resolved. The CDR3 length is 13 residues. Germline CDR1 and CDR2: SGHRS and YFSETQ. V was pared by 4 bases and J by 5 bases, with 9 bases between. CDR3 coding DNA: TGCGCCAGCAGCACTATCGGGACCGGGGAGCTGTTTTTT. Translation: CASSTIGTGELFF.

The CDR3, as DNA: TGTGCCAGCAGCAGGACGGAGGGGGCGACCCAGCATTTT. This codes for CASSRTEGATQHF. The V and J genes are TRBV12-3 or TRBV12-4 and TRBJ1-5, with TRBD1 matching over 7 bases. V was pared by 6 bases and J by 11 bases, with 10 bases of the junction left unmatched. This CDR3 spans 13 amino acids.

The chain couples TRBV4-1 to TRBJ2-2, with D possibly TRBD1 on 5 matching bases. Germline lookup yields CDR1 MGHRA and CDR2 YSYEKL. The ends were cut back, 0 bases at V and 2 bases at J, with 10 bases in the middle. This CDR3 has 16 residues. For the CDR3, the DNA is TGCGCCAGCAGCCAAGACGGCAGGGATAACACCGGGGAGCTGTTTTTT. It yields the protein CASSQDGRDNTGELFF.

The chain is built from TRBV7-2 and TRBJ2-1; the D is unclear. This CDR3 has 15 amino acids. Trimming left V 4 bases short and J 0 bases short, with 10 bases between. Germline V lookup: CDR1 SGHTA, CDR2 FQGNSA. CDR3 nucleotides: TGTGCCAGCAGCTCAGACCCGAGCTCCTACAATGAGCAGTTCTTC. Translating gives CASSSDPSSYNEQFF. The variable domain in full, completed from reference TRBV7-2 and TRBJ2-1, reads GAGVSQSPSNKVTEKGKDVELRCDPISGHTALYWYRQSLGQGLEFLIYFQGNSAPDKSGLPSDRFSAERTGGSVSTLTIQRTQQEDSAVYLCASSSDPSSYNEQFFGPGTRLTVL.

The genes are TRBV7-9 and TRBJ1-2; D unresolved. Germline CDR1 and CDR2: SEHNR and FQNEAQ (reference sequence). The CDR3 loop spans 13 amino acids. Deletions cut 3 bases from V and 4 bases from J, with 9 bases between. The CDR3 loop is CASSFGSAYGYTF. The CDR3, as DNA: TGTGCCAGCAGCTTTGGGAGCGCCTATGGCTACACCTTC.

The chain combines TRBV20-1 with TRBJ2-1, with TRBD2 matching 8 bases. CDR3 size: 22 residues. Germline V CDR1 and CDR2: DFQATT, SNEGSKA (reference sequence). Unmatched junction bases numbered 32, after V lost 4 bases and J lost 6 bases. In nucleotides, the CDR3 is TGCAGTGCTAAACGCCCCACCACGACTAGCGTAAGGAGAGTGGATTTGTTCAATGAGCAGTTCTTC. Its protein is CSAKRPTTTSVRRVDLFNEQFF.

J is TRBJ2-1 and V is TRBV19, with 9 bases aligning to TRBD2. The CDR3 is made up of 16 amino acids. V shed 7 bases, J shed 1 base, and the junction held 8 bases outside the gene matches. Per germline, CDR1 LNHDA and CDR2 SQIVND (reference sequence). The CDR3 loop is CASTRTSVYSYNEQFF. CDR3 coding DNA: TGTGCCAGTACCAGGACTAGCGTTTATTCCTACAATGAGCAGTTCTTC. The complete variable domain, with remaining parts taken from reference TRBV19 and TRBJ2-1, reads DGGITQSPKYLFRKEGQNVTLSCEQNLNHDAMYWYRQDPGQGLRLIYYSQIVNDFQKGDIAEGYSVSREKKESFPLTVTSAQKNPTAFYLCASTRTSVYSYNEQFFGPGTRLTVL.

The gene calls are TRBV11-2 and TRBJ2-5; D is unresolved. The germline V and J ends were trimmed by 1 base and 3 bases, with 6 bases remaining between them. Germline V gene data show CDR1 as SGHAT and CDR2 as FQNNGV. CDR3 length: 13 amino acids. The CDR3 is CASSLGEKETQYF. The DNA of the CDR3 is TGTGCCAGCAGCTTAGGAGAAAAAGAGACCCAGTACTTC. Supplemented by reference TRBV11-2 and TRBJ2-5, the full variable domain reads EAGVAQSPRYKIIEKRQSVAFWCNPISGHATLYWYQQILGQGPKLLIQFQNNGVVDDSQLPKDRFSAERLKGVDSTLKIQPAKLEDSAVYLCASSLGEKETQYFGPGTRLLVL.

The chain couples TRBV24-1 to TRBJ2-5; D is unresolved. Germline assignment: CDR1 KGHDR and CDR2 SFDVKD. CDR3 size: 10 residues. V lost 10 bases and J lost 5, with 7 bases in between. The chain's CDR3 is CATLFETQYF. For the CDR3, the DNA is TGTGCCACTCTTTTCGAGACCCAGTACTTC.

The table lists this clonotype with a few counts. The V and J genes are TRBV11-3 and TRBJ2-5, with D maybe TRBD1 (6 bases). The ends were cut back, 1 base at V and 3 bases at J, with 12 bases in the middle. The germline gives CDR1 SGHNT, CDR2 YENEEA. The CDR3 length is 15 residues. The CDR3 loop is CASSLGDNGKETQYF. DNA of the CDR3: TGTGCCAGCAGCTTAGGGGACAATGGGAAAGAGACCCAGTACTTC. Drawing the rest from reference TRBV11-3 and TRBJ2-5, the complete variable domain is EAGVVQSPRYKIIEKKQPVAFWCNPISGHNTLYWYLQNLGQGPELLIRYENEEAVDDSQLPKDRFSAERLKGVDSTLKIQPAELGDSAVYLCASSLGDNGKETQYFGPGTRLLVL.

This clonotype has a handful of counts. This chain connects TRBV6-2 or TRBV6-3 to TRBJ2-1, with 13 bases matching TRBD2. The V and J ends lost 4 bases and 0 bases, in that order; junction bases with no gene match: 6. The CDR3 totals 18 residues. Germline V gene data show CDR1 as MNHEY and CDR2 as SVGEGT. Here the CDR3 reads CASSSLAGGLSSYNEQFF. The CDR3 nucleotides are TGTGCCAGCAGTTCACTAGCGGGAGGGTTGAGCTCCTACAATGAGCAGTTCTTC.